This entry lists 22 T cell receptor beta chains sequenced from one sample in a study of immune evolution from preneoplasia to lung adenocarcinoma. Generated by immunoSEQ multiplex PCR, the TCRdb table keeps only in-frame clones and is missing some. Here the sample spans some 2,500 clones, less than 85% being singletons. Sequencing was carried out using FFPE adjacent normal lung tissue. Source of these receptors: a person aged 80 or older with lung adenocarcinoma.

This chain connects TRBV28 to TRBJ2-7; 8 nucleotides align to TRBD2. Germline assignment: CDR1 MDHEN and CDR2 SYDVKM. J gave up 0 bases and V 6 bases, and 7 bases lay outside the gene matches. There are 15 residues in the CDR3. The DNA of the CDR3 is TGTGCCAGCAGCCAGATCGGGGGGGCCTCCTACGAGCAGTACTTC. As protein: CASSQIGGASYEQYF.

V usage is TRBV18 and J usage is TRBJ2-3; D call uncertain. Trimming removed 0 bases at V and 10 bases at J, with 11 bases between. Germline V gene lookup returns CDR1 KGHSH and CDR2 LQKENI. The CDR3 runs 13 residues. The CDR3: CASSPPSERSQYF. CDR3 bases: TGTGCCAGCTCACCACCTTCGGAGAGGTCGCAGTATTTT.

This rearrangement joins TRBV7-2 to TRBJ2-4; D unresolved. CDR1 is SGHTA and CDR2 is FQGNSA in the germline V gene. This CDR3 is built from 16 residues. V lost 0 bases and J lost 1, with 10 bases in between. The CDR3 region has the DNA TGTGCCAGCAGCTTAGCAGGGATGGGGGCCAAAAACATTCAGTACTTC. It codes for CASSLAGMGAKNIQYF.

The rearrangement joins TRBV5-6 to TRBJ2-7, with D perhaps matching TRBD2 (6 bases). The length of the CDR3 is 14 residues. Looked up from germline, CDR1 is SGHDT and CDR2 is YYEEEE. V shed 4 bases and J shed 2 bases, with 13 bases lying between them. CDR3 sequence reads: CASSRGIGAYEQYF. The CDR3 coding sequence is TGTGCCAGCAGCCGGGGGATAGGGGCCTACGAGCAGTACTTC.

The chain carries TRBV6-5 and TRBJ1-1; D is ambiguous. Looked up from germline, CDR1 is MNHEY and CDR2 is SVGAGI. The CDR3 totals 11 residues. Trimming cost V 2 bases and J 6 bases, with 4 bases left between them. In DNA form, the CDR3 reads TGTGCCAGCAGTTACAAGTCTGAAGCTTTCTTT. Translated: CASSYKSEAFF.

V is TRBV20-1 and J is TRBJ2-3; D is possibly TRBD2 (6 bases). Looked up from germline, CDR1 is DFQATT and CDR2 is SNEGSKA (reference sequence). The CDR3 is 11 amino acids. The germline V and J ends were trimmed by 5 bases and 6 bases, with 9 bases remaining between them. The CDR3 spells CSAWGVDTQYF. The CDR3 coding sequence is TGCAGTGCTTGGGGGGTGGATACGCAGTATTTT.

This clone was seen just once. V is TRBV4-3 and J is TRBJ2-6; no definite D call. CDR1 and CDR2 from the germline V gene are LGHNA and YSLEER. V shed 0 bases and J shed 0 bases, with 6 bases lying between them. The CDR3 has 16 residues. The CDR3 DNA is TGCGCCAGCAGCCAAGAATGGAACTCTGGGGCCAACGTCCTGACTTTC. This codes for CASSQEWNSGANVLTF.

This clone appeared a single time. The V and J genes are TRBV5-6 and TRBJ2-5, with 7 bases fitting TRBD2. V was pared by 4 bases and J by 5 bases, with 11 bases of the junction left unmatched. From germline, CDR1 is SGHDT and CDR2 YYEEEE. The CDR3 has 15 residues. This CDR3 is CASSPMGGTGETQYF. The DNA of the CDR3 is TGTGCCAGCAGCCCGATGGGGGGGACGGGGGAGACCCAGTACTTC.

This clone occurred a few times. CDR3 nucleotide sequence: TGTGCCAGCAGCTTAGAGGGAGAGTTGGGCTATGGCTACACCTTC. This encodes CASSLEGELGYGYTF. This sequence joins TRBV7-9 and TRBJ1-2, with D uncertain. V lost 1 base to trimming and J lost 4 bases, with 13 bases between them. Germline CDR1 reads SEHNR; CDR2 reads FQNEAQ (reference sequence). This CDR3 comprises 15 residues.

This chain joins TRBV6-1 and TRBJ1-2; the match to TRBD1 covers 11 bases. The CDR3 covers 15 residues. The V gene end was trimmed by 6 bases and the J gene end by 3 bases; junction bases not matched to a gene: 6. The germline V gene encodes CDR1 MNHNS and CDR2 SASEGT. CDR3 region: CASSTGTGGYYGYTF. The CDR3 nucleotides read TGTGCCAGCAGCACCGGGACAGGGGGGTACTATGGCTACACCTTC.

The V gene is TRBV19, the J gene TRBJ1-4; D possibly corresponds to TRBD1 (6 bases). This CDR3 region has 15 residues. Germline V lookup: CDR1 LNHDA, CDR2 SQIVND (reference sequence). V was shortened by 6 bases and J by 4 bases, with 15 bases between the two germline ends. The CDR3 protein is CASRPGDTSNEKLFF. The CDR3 nucleotides read TGTGCCAGTAGACCCGGGGACACTAGTAATGAAAAACTGTTTTTT. Combining the CDR3 with reference TRBV19 and TRBJ1-4 gives the whole variable domain DGGITQSPKYLFRKEGQNVTLSCEQNLNHDAMYWYRQDPGQGLRLIYYSQIVNDFQKGDIAEGYSVSREKKESFPLTVTSAQKNPTAFYLCASRPGDTSNEKLFFGSGTQLSVL.

V gene TRBV5-4 combines with J gene TRBJ1-6; 10 bases line up with TRBD1. Trimming cost V 4 bases and J 9 bases; bases outside gene matches: 4. This CDR3 contains 14 residues. From germline, CDR1 is SGHNT and CDR2 YYREEE (reference sequence). The CDR3 DNA follows: TGTGCCAGCAGCGCTGACAGGGGGCGTTCACCCCTCCACTTT. Protein product: CASSADRGRSPLHF. The full variable domain, rest sourced from reference TRBV5-4 and TRBJ1-6, is ETGVTQSPTHLIKTRGQQVTLRCSSQSGHNTVSWYQQALGQGPQFIFQYYREEENGRGNFPPRFSGLQFPNYSSELNVNALELDDSALYLCASSADRGRSPLHFGNGTRLTVT.

The chain is built from TRBV28 and TRBJ1-6; D ambiguous. This CDR3 is 12 amino acids long. V lost 1 base to trimming and J lost 9 bases, with 4 bases between them. Germline CDR1 is MDHEN and CDR2 is SYDVKM. The CDR3 bases are TGTGCCAGCAGTTTATACGTTTCACCCCTCCACTTT. Protein product: CASSLYVSPLHF.

The chain joins TRBV28 to TRBJ1-2, with D hard to call. With 2 bases removed from V and 8 bases from J, the gap between germline ends came to 12 bases. The germline gives CDR1 MDHEN, CDR2 SYDVKM. The CDR3 spans 13 residues. The CDR3 nucleotides read TGTGCCAGCAGTTTAGCCTACTTCGGAGGCTACACCTTC. Protein product: CASSLAYFGGYTF.

Turning to this clone: Germline and junction disagree at one end, which may indicate a read error. This chain uses TRBV5-4 with TRBJ1-4, with D unresolved. CDR3 size: 15 residues. CDR1 is SGHNT, CDR2 YYREEE, per germline (reference sequence). The CDR3 coding sequence is TGTACCAGCAGCATCTGGACCGGAGGTAGTGAAAAACTGTTTTTT. It is translated as CTSSIWTGGSEKLFF. The variable domain in full, with the rest retrieved from reference TRBV5-4 and TRBJ1-4, is ETGVTQSPTHLIKTRGQQVTLRCSSQSGHNTVSWYQQALGQGPQFIFQYYREEENGRGNFPPRFSGLQFPNYSSELNVNALELDDSALYLCTSSIWTGGSEKLFFGSGTQLSVL.

This sequence joins TRBV6-1 and TRBJ2-7, with D possibly TRBD1 on 6 matching bases. V was cut by 9 bases and J by 2 bases, with 14 bases left in between. The CDR3 consists of 13 residues. Germline V gene data show CDR1 as MNHNS and CDR2 as SASEGT. CDR3 in amino acids: CASRLGAPYEQYF. As DNA, the CDR3 is TGTGCCAGTCGGTTGGGGGCCCCCTACGAGCAGTACTTC.

The chain joins TRBV19 to TRBJ1-3; a possible D gene is TRBD1 (5 bases). V lost 6 bases, J lost 2 bases, and 14 bases lay in between. Germline loops: CDR1 LNHDA, CDR2 SQIVND (reference sequence). The CDR3 totals 15 residues. CDR3: CASSPRAGAGNTIYF. The CDR3 DNA reads TGTGCCAGTAGCCCAAGGGCGGGGGCTGGAAACACCATATATTTT.

V is TRBV6-1 and J is TRBJ2-5; 7 bases agree with TRBD1. The CDR3 loop spans 14 amino acids. With 4 bases clipped from V and 3 bases from J, the junction kept 5 bases outside the gene matches. Looked up from germline, CDR1 is MNHNS and CDR2 is SASEGT. CDR3 DNA: TGTGCCAGCAGTGGACGACAGGGTAAAGAGACCCAGTACTTC. Encoded protein: CASSGRQGKETQYF.

In its sample, this clone was seen once. The junction and the germline gene differ at one end; a read error may be behind it. The V gene is TRBV7-7, the J gene TRBJ2-7; D possibly corresponds to TRBD1 (5 bases). The germline CDR1 and CDR2 sequences are SSHAT and FNYEAQ (reference sequence). This CDR3 is built from 14 residues. For the CDR3, the DNA is TGTGCTAGCAGCTTAGGCCCGCAGGGTTACGAGCAGTACTTC. Translation gives CASSLGPQGYEQYF. Drawing the rest from reference TRBV7-7 and TRBJ2-7, the complete variable domain is GAGVSQSPRYKVTKRGQDVTLRCDPISSHATLYWYQQALGQGPEFLTYFNYEAQPDKSGLPSDRFSAERPEGSISTLTIQRTEQRDSAMYRCASSLGPQGYEQYFGPGTRLTVT.

Only a few counts were recorded for this clone. The rearrangement joins TRBV29-1 to TRBJ2-2, with D tentatively TRBD2 (5 bases). The V gene lost 1 base and the J gene lost 8 bases, with 20 bases spanning the gap. Germline V CDR1 and CDR2: SQVTM, ANQGSEA. The CDR3 totals 16 residues. The CDR3, as DNA: TGCAGCGTTGAAGCAACCCAGGCCCTACGAGGGGGGGAGCTGTTTTTT. Translating gives CSVEATQALRGGELFF.

The gene calls are TRBV7-9 and TRBJ2-3, with 8 bases aligning to TRBD2. With V trimmed by 8 bases and J by 0 bases, 7 bases remained unmatched. The CDR3 consists of 15 residues. CDR1 is SEHNR, CDR2 FQNEAQ, per germline (reference sequence). The CDR3 here is CASPGRGGSTDTQYF. CDR3 DNA sequence: TGTGCCAGCCCTGGTCGGGGGGGAAGCACAGATACGCAGTATTTT.

The genes are TRBV29-1 and TRBJ1-5, with a possible D match to TRBD1 (5 bases). The CDR3 contains 12 residues. From germline, CDR1 is SQVTM and CDR2 ANQGSEA. V was pared by 7 bases and J by 4 bases, with 11 bases between. CDR3 DNA sequence: TGCAGCGCCCGGGACCCTAATCAGCCCCAGCATTTT. Residues: CSARDPNQPQHF.